This T cell receptor (beta chain) stems from a study of cytomegalovirus exposure and HLA in healthy donors. The PCR employed 60 Vbeta primers together with 13 Jbeta primers. Generated by immunoSEQ multiplex PCR, the TCRdb table keeps only in-frame clones and is missing some. Of roughly 220,000 clones in the sample, approximately 70% were seen once. Whole-study results and caveats: Cytomegalovirus-associated TCR beta chains were listed, numbering 150 to 200.

Concerning this clone itself: Its antigen is still unknown.

Germline CDR1 and CDR2: SGHAT and FQNNGV. The germline V and J ends were trimmed by 4 bases and 5 bases, with 14 bases remaining between them. CDR3 length: 14 residues. The V and J genes are TRBV11-2 and TRBJ1-1; no clear D. The receptor was derived from a woman aged 25 to 45 in good health and CMV-seronegative. Sequencing was performed on PBMCs. CDR3: CASSSLGSGTEAFF. The CDR3 DNA reads TGTGCCAGCAGCTCCCTTGGATCAGGTACTGAAGCTTTCTTT. The complete variable domain, with remaining parts taken from reference TRBV11-2 and TRBJ1-1, reads EAGVAQSPRYKIIEKRQSVAFWCNPISGHATLYWYQQILGQGPKLLIQFQNNGVVDDSQLPKDRFSAERLKGVDSTLKIQPAKLEDSAVYLCASSSLGSGTEAFFGQGTRLTVV.